This TCR beta chain was captured in a study of OX40 agonist ivuxolimab in advanced cancers. Generated by immunoSEQ multiplex PCR, the TCRdb table keeps only in-frame clones and is missing some. The sample lists 22,000 or so clones, 84% occurring once. Germline CDR1 is PRHDT and CDR2 is FYEKMQ (reference sequence). This CDR3 region has 13 residues. The V and J ends lost 1 base and 8 bases respectively, with 9 bases between them. This clone was detected only once. The sequence came from an adult with an advanced solid tumor such as melanoma, head and neck, liver or kidney cancer. Sequenced material: CD4+ or CD8+ T cells sorted from blood, taken in a trial of the OX40 agonist ivuxolimab. The chain recombines TRBV13 with TRBJ2-1; perhaps TRBD2 as D (5 bases). CDR3 sequence reads: CASSLVGRDEQFF. The CDR3 nucleotides are TGTGCCAGCAGCTTAGTAGGGCGGGATGAGCAGTTCTTC.